A selection of T cell receptor beta chains follows, all from one sample in a study of blood T cell repertoires in COVID-19. Data came from immunoSEQ multiplex PCR; TCRdb stores just in-frame clones and leaves some out. In the table there are around 160,000 clones, 86% of which are singletons. Material for sequencing was peripheral blood. The receptors derive from a man aged 18 to 35 with acute or convalescent COVID-19. Both conserved end residues are part of each CDR3. A D gene is named only where the DNA matches it firmly. The size of a clone is reported for some rows only, either as once, few or many, or as a class for expanded clones.

J gene: TRBJ2-2
clone size: .
V gene: TRBV28
D gene: .
CDR3 protein: CASSLSGTGELFF
CDR3 DNA: TGTGCCAGCAGTTTATCAGGGACCGGGGAGCTGTTTTTT

J gene: TRBJ1-1
clone size: .
V gene: TRBV28
D gene: .
CDR3 protein: CASSMGGLEAFF
CDR3 DNA: TGTGCCAGCAGTATGGGGGGATTAGAAGCTTTCTTT

J gene: TRBJ1-2
clone size: .
V gene: TRBV5-4
D gene: .
CDR3 protein: CASSSTGNYGYTF
CDR3 DNA: TGTGCCAGCAGTTCTACCGGGAACTATGGCTACACCTTC

J gene: TRBJ1-4
clone size: .
V gene: TRBV4-1
D gene: .
CDR3 protein: CASSQGGQYNEKLFF
CDR3 DNA: TGCGCCAGCAGCCAAGGCGGACAGTATAATGAAAAACTGTTTTTT

J gene: TRBJ1-1
clone size: .
V gene: TRBV5-4
D gene: TRBD1
CDR3 protein: CASSRDRVRAEAFF
CDR3 DNA: TGTGCCAGCAGCAGGGACAGGGTAAGAGCTGAAGCTTTCTTT

J gene: TRBJ1-2
clone size: .
V gene: TRBV30
D gene: .
CDR3 protein: CAWSVATTGFYGYTF
CDR3 DNA: TGTGCCTGGAGTGTGGCCACCACAGGGTTCTATGGCTACACCTTC

J gene: TRBJ2-5
clone size: .
V gene: TRBV5-1
D gene: TRBD2
CDR3 protein: CASSSGLEGETQYF
CDR3 DNA: TGCGCCAGCAGCTCGGGACTAGAGGGGGAGACCCAGTACTTC

J gene: TRBJ2-7
clone size: .
V gene: TRBV5-1
D gene: TRBD2
CDR3 protein: CASSPRASGGSSYEQYF
CDR3 DNA: TGCGCCAGCAGCCCACGGGCTAGCGGGGGTAGCTCCTACGAGCAGTACTTC

J gene: TRBJ1-5
clone size: .
V gene: TRBV18
D gene: TRBD1
CDR3 protein: CASSRQQGRSGNQPQHF
CDR3 DNA: TGTGCCAGCTCACGACAACAGGGGCGAAGTGGCAATCAGCCCCAGCATTTT

J gene: TRBJ1-2
clone size: .
V gene: TRBV7-2
D gene: .
CDR3 protein: CASSTYTGRSDGYTF
CDR3 DNA: TGTGCCAGCAGCACCTATACAGGGCGCTCCGATGGCTACACCTTC

J gene: TRBJ1-4
clone size: few
V gene: TRBV6-5
D gene: TRBD1
CDR3 protein: CASSRQGSNEKLFF
CDR3 DNA: TGTGCCAGCAGTAGACAGGGGTCGAATGAAAAACTGTTTTTT

J gene: TRBJ2-7
clone size: .
V gene: TRBV19
D gene: TRBD2
CDR3 protein: CASSPWGGAYEQYF
CDR3 DNA: TGTGCCAGTAGCCCCTGGGGGGGGGCCTACGAGCAGTACTTC

J gene: TRBJ2-2
clone size: .
V gene: TRBV6-5
D gene: .
CDR3 protein: CASSTQDRNTGELFF
CDR3 DNA: TGTGCCAGCAGTACCCAAGACAGGAACACCGGGGAGCTGTTTTTT

J gene: TRBJ1-1
clone size: .
V gene: TRBV19
D gene: .
CDR3 protein: CASTPTENTEAFF
CDR3 DNA: TGTGCCAGTACTCCCACAGAGAACACTGAAGCTTTCTTT

J gene: TRBJ2-7
clone size: .
V gene: TRBV3-1/TRBV3-2
D gene: .
CDR3 protein: CASSPKRGRGGYEQYF
CDR3 DNA: TGTGCCAGCAGCCCGAAGCGGGGCAGGGGTGGATACGAGCAGTACTTC

J gene: TRBJ2-4
clone size: .
V gene: TRBV11-2
D gene: .
CDR3 protein: CASSPRQAFGNIQYF
CDR3 DNA: TGTGCCAGCAGCCCCAGACAGGCTTTCGGAAACATTCAGTACTTC

J gene: TRBJ1-5
clone size: once
V gene: TRBV7-8
D gene: TRBD1
CDR3 protein: CASSSKGYTGGSIQPQHF
CDR3 DNA: TGTGCCAGCAGCTCTAAGGGTTACACAGGGGGATCAATCCAGCCCCAGCATTTT

J gene: TRBJ2-7
clone size: .
V gene: TRBV9
D gene: TRBD1
CDR3 protein: CASSGGQGYYEQYF
CDR3 DNA: TGTGCCAGCAGCGGAGGACAGGGGTACTACGAGCAGTACTTC

J gene: TRBJ2-1
clone size: .
V gene: TRBV24-1
D gene: TRBD2
CDR3 protein: CATSDLQTTSGGNEQFF
CDR3 DNA: TGTGCCACCAGTGATTTGCAAACCACTAGCGGGGGGAATGAGCAGTTCTTC

J gene: TRBJ1-6
clone size: .
V gene: TRBV5-6
D gene: TRBD1
CDR3 protein: CASSLRDRVNSPLHF
CDR3 DNA: TGTGCCAGCAGCTTGAGGGACAGGGTTAATTCACCCCTCCACTTT

J gene: TRBJ1-6
clone size: .
V gene: TRBV7-2
D gene: TRBD1
CDR3 protein: CASTDRGSRNSPLHF
CDR3 DNA: TGTGCCAGCACCGACAGGGGATCCCGGAATTCACCCCTCCACTTT